What follows are 14 T cell receptor beta chains derived from one specimen sequenced in a study of cytomegalovirus exposure and HLA in healthy donors. Assay: immunoSEQ multiplex PCR; the TCRdb copy retains only in-frame clones and omits some. Among about 97,000 clones, around 96% were seen once, and the ten largest hold around 0.85%. Sequenced: PBMCs. The source is a woman aged 18-29 years in good health and CMV-seronegative.

The chain combines TRBV6-5 with TRBJ1-1; TRBD1 might be the D (6 bases). CDR3 length: 15 amino acids. Germline assignment: CDR1 MNHEY and CDR2 SVGAGI. Trimming removed 7 bases from V and 0 bases from J, with 15 bases in between. In DNA form, the CDR3 reads TGTGCCAGCACCAAGCAGGGGCTAATGAACACTGAAGCTTTCTTT. The encoded protein is CASTKQGLMNTEAFF.

The chain employs TRBV29-1 and TRBJ2-5; D not resolved. CDR3 length: 12 residues. Trimming left V 4 bases short and J 3 bases short, with 9 bases between. The germline CDR1 and CDR2 sequences are SQVTM and ANQGSEA. Here the CDR3 DNA reads TGCAGCGTTGTCCCTCCTGAAGAGACCCAGTACTTC. It specifies CSVVPPEETQYF.

The chain uses TRBV4-3 and TRBJ2-5; no reliable D call. V lost 5 bases, J lost 2 bases, and 9 bases lay in between. Germline values: CDR1 LGHNA, CDR2 YSLEER. CDR3 length: 13 residues. The CDR3, as DNA: TGCGCCAGCAGCATAGTGGAGCAAGAGACCCAGTACTTC. Protein: CASSIVEQETQYF.

Of note for this clone: Relative to the germline gene, one junction end is altered; a read error may explain this. Here the CDR3 DNA reads TGTGCTAGCAGCCTAGACAGGGGAGAGACCCAGTACTTC. It codes for CASSLDRGETQYF. The chain recombines TRBV7-7 with TRBJ2-5, with TRBD1 matching over 8 bases. CDR1 SSHAT and CDR2 FNYEAQ come from the germline V gene (reference sequence). The CDR3 is 13 residues long.

The V gene is TRBV6-1, the J gene TRBJ2-1, with 14 nucleotides matching TRBD2. The ends lost 2 bases at V and 7 bases at J; junction bases unmatched: 4. The CDR3 spans 16 residues. Germline assignment: CDR1 MNHNS and CDR2 SASEGT. CDR3 amino acids: CASSEFGLAGGNEQFF. Written as DNA, the CDR3 is TGTGCCAGCAGTGAATTCGGACTAGCGGGAGGTAATGAGCAGTTCTTC.

Points on this clone: The junction differs from germline at one of its ends, possibly a read error. The chain has TRBV27 and TRBJ1-2, with TRBD1 as a possible D gene (5 bases). From germline, CDR1 is MNHEY and CDR2 SMNVEV (reference sequence). CDR3 length: 16 residues. CDR3 sequence (DNA): TGTGCCAGCAGTTTATCGTCGTCGGGGGAATCGTATGACTACACCTTC. Encoded protein: CASSLSSSGESYDYTF.

V and J are TRBV6-5 and TRBJ2-5; TRBD2 agrees at 9 bases. CDR1 is MNHEY, CDR2 SVGAGI, per germline. J lost 5 bases, V lost 0 bases, and 4 bases had no gene match. CDR3 size: 15 residues. CDR3 coding DNA: TGTGCCAGCAGTTACTCCGGTACTAGCGGGGAGACCCAGTACTTC. It yields the protein CASSYSGTSGETQYF.

The chain recombines TRBV19 with TRBJ1-1, with 9 bases that match TRBD1. This CDR3 has 11 amino acids. Germline V gene data show CDR1 as LNHDA and CDR2 as SQIVND (reference sequence). V lost 6 bases and J lost 10; bases outside the gene matches: 3. CDR3 DNA sequence: TGTGCCAGTAGGGACAGGGGTAGAGCTTTCTTT. It is translated as CASRDRGRAFF.

The rearrangement joins TRBV6-6 to TRBJ2-7; the match to TRBD2 covers 7 bases. The germline CDR1 and CDR2 sequences are MNHNY and SVGAGI (reference sequence). The V gene end was trimmed by 8 bases and the J gene end by 4 bases; junction bases not matched to a gene: 5. The CDR3 is 12 amino acids. CDR3 DNA: TGTGCCAGCGGAGCGGGAAGTTACGAGCAGTACTTC. Translation gives CASGAGSYEQYF.

The CDR3 DNA reads TGTGCCAGCAGCTTAGATGCGGGACCTGGCTACGAGCAGTACTTC. This codes for CASSLDAGPGYEQYF. The V gene is TRBV7-6, the J gene TRBJ2-7; possibly TRBD2 for D (6 bases). Trimming removed 1 base from V and 3 bases from J, with 13 bases in between. The germline CDR1 and CDR2 sequences are SGHVS and FNYEAQ. The CDR3 extends over 15 amino acids.

This chain uses TRBV19 with TRBJ2-3; 8 bases map to TRBD2. The CDR3 is 14 amino acids. Per germline, CDR1 LNHDA and CDR2 SQIVND (reference sequence). V trimming: 4 bases; J trimming: 6 bases; junction bases outside the gene matches: 6. The CDR3 nucleotides are TGTGCCAGTAGTAACGGACTAGCTAGCGATACGCAGTATTTT. Protein product: CASSNGLASDTQYF.

CDR3 in DNA: TGCGCCAGCAGCTTGCCACAGTACAATGAGCAGTTCTTC. Amino acids: CASSLPQYNEQFF. The gene calls are TRBV5-1 and TRBJ2-1; D gene uncertain. Deletions cut 1 base from V and 4 bases from J, with 6 bases between. CDR1 and CDR2 (germline): SGHRS, YFSETQ. This CDR3 has 13 residues.

V usage is TRBV18 and J usage is TRBJ1-1; D is undetermined. Germline V lookup: CDR1 KGHSH, CDR2 LQKENI. Trimming pared 4 bases from V and 1 base from J, leaving 16 bases between. The CDR3 has 16 amino acids. The CDR3 nucleotides read TGTGCCAGCTCACTAAACCTAGACCCGGCGAACACTGAAGCTTTCTTT. It codes for CASSLNLDPANTEAFF.

The chain has TRBV23-1 and TRBJ2-2, with D tentatively TRBD2 (6 bases). TRBV23-1 is noted as an ORF with a role that remains uncertain. This CDR3 spans 12 amino acids. V lost 9 bases to trimming and J lost 5 bases, with 10 bases between them. The CDR3 nucleotides are TGCGCCAGGACTAGTCCGACCGGGGAGCTGTTTTTT. It is translated as CARTSPTGELFF.